Listed below are T cell receptor beta chains from one sample, sequenced in a study of T cells after yellow fever vaccination. TCRdb re-called the 5' RACE reads with MiXCR, one entry per CDR3 protein. The top ten hold 16% of the sample, which has 450,000 to 550,000 distinct CDR3 sequences, about a fifth seen once. The sample in question was PBMCs, obtained 20 to 25 days after the first yellow fever vaccination. Receptor source: a young man who received the YFV17D yellow fever vaccine. Each CDR3 is given with its conserved first and last residue. The order of the fields is D gene, V gene, CDR3 protein. A D gene is named only where the DNA matches it firmly.

D: TRBD2; V: TRBV12-3/TRBV12-4; CDR3: CASSSLAGGPDEQYF
D: TRBD2; V: TRBV6-1; CDR3: CASKRTSAGETQYF
D: -; V: TRBV3-1; CDR3: CASSRGTGQGLSDTQYF
D: -; V: TRBV29-1; CDR3: CSVELPKNTEAFF
D: -; V: TRBV20-1; CDR3: CSARKEGFTEAFF
D: -; V: TRBV19; CDR3: CASRPDRYMNTEAFF
D: -; V: TRBV14; CDR3: CASSQISSGTEQYF
D: -; V: TRBV7-2; CDR3: CASRDWGSTDTQYF
D: TRBD2; V: TRBV14; CDR3: CASSQGAGDEQFF
D: -; V: TRBV5-1; CDR3: CASSPEIARSREQFF
D: -; V: TRBV20-1; CDR3: CSARDGTNNEQFF
D: -; V: TRBV28; CDR3: CASSLSPSGYNEQFF
D: -; V: TRBV7-9; CDR3: CASSVGQDNEQFF
D: TRBD1; V: TRBV19; CDR3: CASSRDPGQDTF
D: TRBD1; V: TRBV24-1; CDR3: CATSDPRTGSETQYF
D: -; V: TRBV4-1; CDR3: CASSRGGLGEQYF
D: -; V: TRBV5-1; CDR3: CASSFTSGNTIYF
D: -; V: TRBV15; CDR3: CATSSPRGRFWTGELFF
D: -; V: TRBV7-2; CDR3: CASSSQGRGNQPQHF
D: TRBD2; V: TRBV6-2/TRBV6-3; CDR3: CASSYSGLGVRGEQFF
D: -; V: TRBV29-1; CDR3: CSVERNPDYGYTF
D: -; V: TRBV20-1; CDR3: CSAHSATRLFNEQFF
D: -; V: TRBV5-1; CDR3: CGAAGYTF
D: -; V: TRBV6-2/TRBV6-3; CDR3: CASGKPGHDNSPLHF
D: -; V: TRBV7-2; CDR3: CASSLAFQTSGYTF
D: -; V: TRBV12-3/TRBV12-4; CDR3: CASSREGRQPQHF
D: -; V: TRBV4-2; CDR3: CASSPPGGHEKLFF
D: -; V: TRBV28; CDR3: CASSSSSYGYTF
D: TRBD2; V: TRBV28; CDR3: CASTLGASGGPETQYF
D: TRBD2; V: TRBV6-4; CDR3: CASSETSGGYDEQFF
D: TRBD1; V: TRBV7-6; CDR3: CASSPNTGAPVKGEQYF
D: -; V: TRBV6-1; CDR3: CASSENQEYLYNEQFF
D: -; V: TRBV7-8; CDR3: CASSLGARNSPLHF
D: TRBD2; V: TRBV20-1; CDR3: CSVWRAGGLKNEQFF
D: -; V: TRBV28; CDR3: CASSFLAETNEKLFF
D: -; V: TRBV6-5; CDR3: CASSYLGSTNEKLFF
D: -; V: TRBV20-1; CDR3: CSAFSPLAKNIQYF
D: -; V: TRBV4-1; CDR3: CASSQGVLRGRNIQYF
D: TRBD2; V: TRBV5-1; CDR3: CASSGGGTSRSTDTQYF